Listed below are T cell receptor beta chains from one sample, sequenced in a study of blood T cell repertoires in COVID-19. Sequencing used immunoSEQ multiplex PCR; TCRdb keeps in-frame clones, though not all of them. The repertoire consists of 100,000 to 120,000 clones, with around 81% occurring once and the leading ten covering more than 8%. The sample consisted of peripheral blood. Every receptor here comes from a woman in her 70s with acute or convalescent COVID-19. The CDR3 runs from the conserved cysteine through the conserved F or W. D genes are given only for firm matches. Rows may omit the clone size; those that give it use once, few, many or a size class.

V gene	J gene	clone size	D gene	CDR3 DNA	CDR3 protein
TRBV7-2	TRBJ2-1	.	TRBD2	TGTGCCAGCAGCCCCTTAGCGGGAGAGGGTACGAATGAGCAGTTCTTC	CASSPLAGEGTNEQFF
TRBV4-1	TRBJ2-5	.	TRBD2	TGCGCCAGCAGCCACCGCTGGACCCGGGGGGTGGAGACCCAGTACTTC	CASSHRWTRGVETQYF
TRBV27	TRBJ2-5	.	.	TGTGCCAGCAGTCCATTGGCTGGGGGCTGGGAGACCCAGTACTTC	CASSPLAGGWETQYF
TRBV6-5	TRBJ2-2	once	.	TGTGCCAGCAGTCTTTTTACAGGGAACACCGGGGAGCTGTTTTTT	CASSLFTGNTGELFF
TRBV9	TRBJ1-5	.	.	TGTGCCAGCAGCGTTACAGGGCGCAATCAGCCCCAGCATTTT	CASSVTGRNQPQHF
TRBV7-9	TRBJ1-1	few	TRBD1	TGTGCCAGCAGTCAACCGGGACAGGGTGGCACTGAAGCTTTCTTT	CASSQPGQGGTEAFF
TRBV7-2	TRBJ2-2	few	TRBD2	TGTGCCAGCAGCTTAGTTGGGACTAGCAGCACCGGGGAGCTGTTTTTT	CASSLVGTSSTGELFF
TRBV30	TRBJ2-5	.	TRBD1	TGTGCCTGGAGCCTGAAAGGGGGCAGTGAGACCCAGTACTTC	CAWSLKGGSETQYF
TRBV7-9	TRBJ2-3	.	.	TGTGCCAGCAGCTCTACGACAGCTAGCACAGATACGCAGTATTTT	CASSSTTASTDTQYF
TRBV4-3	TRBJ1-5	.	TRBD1	TGCGCCAGCAGCCGTGGGACAGGGGGGGATCAGCCCCAGCATTTT	CASSRGTGGDQPQHF
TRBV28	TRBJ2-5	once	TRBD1	TGTGCCAGCAGCCCCCGACAGGGGGGATTACAAGAGACCCAGTACTTC	CASSPRQGGLQETQYF
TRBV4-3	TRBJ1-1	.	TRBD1	TGCGCCAGCAGCCAAGATATACCGGGACAGGCTTTGAACACTGAAGCTTTCTTT	CASSQDIPGQALNTEAFF
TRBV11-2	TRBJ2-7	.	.	TGTGCCAGCAGCTTAGATTCCAGAAGCTCCTACGAGCAGTACTTC	CASSLDSRSSYEQYF
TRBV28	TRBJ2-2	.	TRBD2	TGTGCCAGCAGTTCCGGGGGTCATAGTAGCGGGCTGTGGACCGGGGAGCTGTTTTTT	CASSSGGHSSGLWTGELFF
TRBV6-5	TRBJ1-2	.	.	TGTGCCAGCAGTTTAGGGGGTTCTAACTATGGCTACACCTTC	CASSLGGSNYGYTF
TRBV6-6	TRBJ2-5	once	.	TGTGCCAGCAGGGAGATTGGGACCCAGTACTTC	CASREIGTQYF
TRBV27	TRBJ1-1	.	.	TGTGCCAGCATTTCCGGGAACACTGAAGCTTTCTTT	CASISGNTEAFF
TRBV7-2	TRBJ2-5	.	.	TGTGCCAGCAGTTCCGCCAGCGGGACACAGTACTTC	CASSSASGTQYF
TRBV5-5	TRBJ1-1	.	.	TGTGCCAGCAGCTTGGAAGGGGGTGGCACTGAAGCTTTCTTT	CASSLEGGGTEAFF
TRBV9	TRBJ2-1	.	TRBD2	TGTGCCAGCAGCCGCGGGGGGGCTAGGGTAAATGAGCAGTTCTTC	CASSRGGARVNEQFF
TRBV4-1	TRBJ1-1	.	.	TGCGCCAGCAGCCAAGGGGCGTACACTGAAGCTTTCTTT	CASSQGAYTEAFF
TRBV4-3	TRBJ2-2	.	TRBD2	TGCGCCAGCAGCCAAGGGTGGGGTAGCGGGAGGGCCCTCGGGGAGCTGTTTTTT	CASSQGWGSGRALGELFF
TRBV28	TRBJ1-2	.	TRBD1	TGTGCCAGCAGGGATGGGACAGTCTCGGTAAACTATGGCTACACCTTC	CASRDGTVSVNYGYTF
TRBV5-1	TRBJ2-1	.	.	TGCGCCAGCAGCTCCTACTCCATCCCCCTAAGTACCAATGAGCAGTTCTTC	CASSSYSIPLSTNEQFF
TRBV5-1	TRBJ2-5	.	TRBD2	TGCGCCAGCAGCCCGCTCCTCGGACCCGGGGGGGAGACCCAGTACTTC	CASSPLLGPGGETQYF
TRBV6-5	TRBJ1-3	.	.	TGTGCCAGCAGTTACGGCAGGGGAAACACCATATATTTT	CASSYGRGNTIYF
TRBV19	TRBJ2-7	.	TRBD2	TGTGCCAGTAGGATCAATAGCGGGGGGGCCGGCGAGCAGTACTTC	CASRINSGGAGEQYF
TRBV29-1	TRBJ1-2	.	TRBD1	TGCAGCGCCGGTGCACAGGGGGCTGGCTACACCTTC	CSAGAQGAGYTF
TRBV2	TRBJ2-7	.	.	TGTGCCAGCAGTGAAGAACCCTGGAGGAGATCCTACGAGCAGTACTTC	CASSEEPWRRSYEQYF
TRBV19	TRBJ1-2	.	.	TGTGCCAGTAGTATAAGCGGGTCCCTTCCCCTTTATGGCTACACCTTC	CASSISGSLPLYGYTF
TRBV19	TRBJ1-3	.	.	TGTGCCAGTAGTATACTTGGAGTCTCTGGAAACACCATATATTTT	CASSILGVSGNTIYF
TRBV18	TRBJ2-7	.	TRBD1	TGTGCCAGCTCACCACCAGTCTCTCGGGGGACAGGGTCATACGAGCAGTACTTC	CASSPPVSRGTGSYEQYF
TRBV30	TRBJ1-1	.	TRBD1	TGTGCCTGGAGTGTATATAACAGGGGTGCTGAAGCTTTCTTT	CAWSVYNRGAEAFF
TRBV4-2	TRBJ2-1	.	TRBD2	TGTGCCAGCAGCCAAGATGGAACTAGCGGTAACTACAATGAGCAGTTCTTC	CASSQDGTSGNYNEQFF
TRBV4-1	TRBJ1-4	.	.	TGCGCCAGCAGCCAAGTCCCACGGCCCGGGTCTCGATATGAAAAACTGTTTTTT	CASSQVPRPGSRYEKLFF
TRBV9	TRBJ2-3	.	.	TGTGCCAGCAGCGTATCCCCCACAGGCACAGATACGCAGTATTTT	CASSVSPTGTDTQYF
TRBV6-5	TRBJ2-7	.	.	TGTGCCAGCCTGTCTAGCGCCTTGGAGCAGTACTTC	CASLSSALEQYF
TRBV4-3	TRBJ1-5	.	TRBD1	TGCGCCAGCAGCTTGACAGGGAATAGCAATCAGCCCCAGCATTTT	CASSLTGNSNQPQHF
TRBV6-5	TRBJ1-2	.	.	TGTGCCAGCAGTTACCCTCAGGGTGGCTACACCTTC	CASSYPQGGYTF
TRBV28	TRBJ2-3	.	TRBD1	TGTGCCAGCAGTTCCCCGGGACAGGAAGTAGCAGATACGCAGTATTTT	CASSSPGQEVADTQYF
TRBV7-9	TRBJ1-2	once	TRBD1	TGTGCCAGCAGCTTGGAGGGACAGGCGGGCTACACCTTC	CASSLEGQAGYTF
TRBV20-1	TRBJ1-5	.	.	TGCAGTGCTAGTTCAGGGCTTTATAGCAATCAGCCCCAGCATTTT	CSASSGLYSNQPQHF
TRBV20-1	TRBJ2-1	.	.	TGCAGTGCTAGGCGGGACAATGAGCAGTTCTTC	CSARRDNEQFF
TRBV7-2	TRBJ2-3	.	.	TGTGCCAGCAGCTTCAATGGCGGGGGCACAGATACGCAGTATTTT	CASSFNGGGTDTQYF
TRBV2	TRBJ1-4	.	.	TGTGCCAGCAGTACGCAATCAGGGGCGACTAATGAAAAACTGTTTTTT	CASSTQSGATNEKLFF
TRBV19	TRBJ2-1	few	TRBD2	TGTGCCAGTAGTCAAGGGACTAGCGTCCATGAGCAGTTCTTC	CASSQGTSVHEQFF
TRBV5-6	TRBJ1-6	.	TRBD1	TGTGCCAGCAGTTCCCTAGGGGACAGGGTCAATTCACCCCTCCACTTT	CASSSLGDRVNSPLHF
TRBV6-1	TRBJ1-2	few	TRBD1	TGTGCCAGCAGTGACGGACAGGGGGCAATCTATGGCTACACCTTC	CASSDGQGAIYGYTF
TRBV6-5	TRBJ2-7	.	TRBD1	TGTGCCAGCAGATCCGGGACAGCTCTCTACGAGCAGTACTTC	CASRSGTALYEQYF
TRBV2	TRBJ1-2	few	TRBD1	TGTGCCAGCAGTGAGTCCCAGGGGGAAGGTGGCTACACCTTC	CASSESQGEGGYTF
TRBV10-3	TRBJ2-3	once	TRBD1	TGTGCCATCAGCCAAGACAGGGCCACTAGCACAGATACGCAGTATTTT	CAISQDRATSTDTQYF
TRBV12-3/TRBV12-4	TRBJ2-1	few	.	TGTGCCAGCAGCTTGGCCGGGAATGAGCAGTTCTTC	CASSLAGNEQFF
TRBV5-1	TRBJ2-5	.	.	TGCGCCAGCAGCCCGCTGGCGGTCCACCAAGAGACCCAGTACTTC	CASSPLAVHQETQYF